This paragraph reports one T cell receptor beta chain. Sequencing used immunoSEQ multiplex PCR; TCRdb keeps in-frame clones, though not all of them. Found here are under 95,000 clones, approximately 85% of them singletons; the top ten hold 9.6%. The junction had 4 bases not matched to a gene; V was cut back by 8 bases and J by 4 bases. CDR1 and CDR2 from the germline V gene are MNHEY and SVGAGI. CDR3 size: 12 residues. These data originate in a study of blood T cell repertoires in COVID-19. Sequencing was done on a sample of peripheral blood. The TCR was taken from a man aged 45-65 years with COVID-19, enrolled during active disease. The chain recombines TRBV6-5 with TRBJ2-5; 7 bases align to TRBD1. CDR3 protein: CASDRVGETQYF. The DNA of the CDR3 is TGTGCCAGCGACAGGGTGGGAGAGACCCAGTACTTC.